This TCR beta chain was identified during a study of blood T cell repertoires in COVID-19. This CDR3 comprises 16 residues. From germline, CDR1 is SGHRS and CDR2 YFSETQ. V was pared by 4 bases and J by 5 bases, with 22 bases between. Original analysis: Researchers report that nucleated cell counts were estimated from reference gene primer amplification. Clones were read by immunoSEQ multiplex PCR, and TCRdb kept only the in-frame ones, dropping some. V and J calls and clone size are given by that table; D and trimming were obtained from the DNA. This repertoire shows approximately 64,000 clones, about four fifths found once; its top ten account for approximately 0.8%.

V gene TRBV5-1 combines with J gene TRBJ2-7; D perhaps matches TRBD2 (6 bases). What was sequenced was peripheral blood. The TCR sequence derives from a woman in her 70s with acute or convalescent COVID-19. CDR3 region: CASSPGLQSSPHEQYF. CDR3 nucleotides: TGCGCCAGCAGCCCGGGACTCCAATCCTCCCCCCACGAGCAGTACTTC.